This passage covers 8 T cell receptor beta chains from one sample sequenced in a study of metastatic and nonmetastatic thyroid tumors. With MiXCR, TCRdb called clones anew from the PCR reads. The table lists about 41,000 clones, approximately 24% of them singletons, with about 14% in the top ten. Each patient went into thyroid surgery without having received any treatment. Specimen: tumor tissue. These TCRs come from a female donor with papillary thyroid cancer or a benign thyroid nodule (not recorded which). Some clones in this sample may be carry-over from other donors' samples.

This clone turned up a few times. J is TRBJ2-7 and V is TRBV11-3; perhaps TRBD1 as D (5 bases). The germline CDR1 and CDR2 sequences are SGHNT and YENEEA. Trimming stripped 4 bases from V and 3 bases from J, with 19 bases between. The CDR3 consists of 16 residues. The CDR3 DNA sequence: TGTGCCAGCAGCTCCGCCCCCGGTAGGGGCCTCTACGAGCAGTACTTC. Its protein product is CASSSAPGRGLYEQYF. The variable domain in full, with the rest retrieved from reference TRBV11-3 and TRBJ2-7, is EAGVVQSPRYKIIEKKQPVAFWCNPISGHNTLYWYLQNLGQGPELLIRYENEEAVDDSQLPKDRFSAERLKGVDSTLKIQPAELGDSAVYLCASSSAPGRGLYEQYFGPGTRLTVT.

A few counts support this clone. This chain joins TRBV5-6 and TRBJ2-7; no clear D. CDR1 is SGHDT, CDR2 YYEEEE, per germline. This CDR3 is 14 amino acids long. With 0 bases removed from V and 3 bases from J, the gap between germline ends came to 10 bases. CDR3 nucleotide sequence: TGTGCCAGCAGCTTGGTAGGGAAGTTCTACGAGCAGTACTTC. It translates to CASSLVGKFYEQYF.

This clone has a single count. The chain joins TRBV5-1 to TRBJ2-2; TRBD1 matches 9 bases. The germline V gene encodes CDR1 SGHRS and CDR2 YFSETQ. This CDR3 region has 17 residues. The J segment lost 9 bases and the V segment lost 5 bases, leaving 17 bases of the junction unmatched. CDR3 DNA: TGCGCCAGCAGTCGTACAGGGGGCGGTATCGACGCTTGGGAGCTGTTTTTT. Its translation: CASSRTGGGIDAWELFF.

This clone was seen more than once but under ten times. The rearrangement links TRBV6-1 to TRBJ2-7; tentative D call: TRBD2 (6 bases). Trimming took 4 bases from V and 7 from J, leaving 14 bases between them. The CDR3 totals 13 residues. Germline assignment: CDR1 MNHNS and CDR2 SASEGT. CDR3: CASSVTGTSEQYF. For the CDR3, the DNA is TGTGCCAGCAGTGTCACCGGGACTTCTGAGCAGTACTTC.

The gene calls are TRBV27 and TRBJ2-2; D is perhaps TRBD1 (6 bases). The germline V and J ends were trimmed by 1 base and 14 bases, with 11 bases remaining between them. This CDR3 contains 12 residues. Germline V gene sequence: CDR1 MNHEY, CDR2 SMNVEV (reference sequence). DNA of the CDR3: TGTGCCAGCAGTTTATTGATAGGGGGACTGTTTTTT. Protein product: CASSLLIGGLFF.

The V call is TRBV28, the J call TRBJ1-6; D is unclear. CDR1 is MDHEN and CDR2 is SYDVKM in the germline V gene. Trimming cost V 3 bases and J 6 bases, with 9 bases left between them. CDR3 size: 14 residues. CDR3 sequence reads: CASSLTPINSPLHF. The CDR3 nucleotides read TGTGCCAGCAGTTTGACCCCGATTAATTCACCCCTCCACTTT.

This clone was found many times. This chain connects TRBV20-1 to TRBJ1-2; TRBD1 agrees at 9 bases. CDR3 length: 13 amino acids. Per germline, CDR1 DFQATT and CDR2 SNEGSKA (reference sequence). With 6 bases clipped from V and 5 bases from J, the junction kept 7 bases outside the gene matches. DNA of the CDR3: TGCAGTGCCACAATGACAGGGGGGTATGGCTACACCTTC. Amino acids: CSATMTGGYGYTF.

The chain employs TRBV30 and TRBJ2-7; 7 nucleotides match TRBD2. CDR3 length equals 15 residues. After removal of 0 bases from V and 2 bases from J, the junction contained 7 bases not matched to a gene. The V gene's germline CDR1 is GTSNPN and CDR2 SVGIG (reference sequence). The CDR3 region is CAWSVSGGRPYEQYF. For the CDR3, the DNA is TGTGCCTGGAGTGTCTCCGGCGGGAGACCCTACGAGCAGTACTTC.